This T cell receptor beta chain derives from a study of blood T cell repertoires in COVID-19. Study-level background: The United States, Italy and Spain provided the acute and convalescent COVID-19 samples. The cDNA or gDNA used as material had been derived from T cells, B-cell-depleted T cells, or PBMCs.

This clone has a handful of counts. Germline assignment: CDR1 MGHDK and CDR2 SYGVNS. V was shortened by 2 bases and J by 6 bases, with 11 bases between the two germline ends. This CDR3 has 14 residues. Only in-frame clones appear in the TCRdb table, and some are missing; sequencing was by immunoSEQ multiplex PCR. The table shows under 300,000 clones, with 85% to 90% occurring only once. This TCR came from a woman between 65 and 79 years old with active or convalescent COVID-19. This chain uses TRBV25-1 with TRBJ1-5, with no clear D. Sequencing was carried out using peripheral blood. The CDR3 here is CASSELGSGQPQHF. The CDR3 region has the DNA TGTGCCAGCAGTGAACTGGGGAGTGGTCAGCCCCAGCATTTT.